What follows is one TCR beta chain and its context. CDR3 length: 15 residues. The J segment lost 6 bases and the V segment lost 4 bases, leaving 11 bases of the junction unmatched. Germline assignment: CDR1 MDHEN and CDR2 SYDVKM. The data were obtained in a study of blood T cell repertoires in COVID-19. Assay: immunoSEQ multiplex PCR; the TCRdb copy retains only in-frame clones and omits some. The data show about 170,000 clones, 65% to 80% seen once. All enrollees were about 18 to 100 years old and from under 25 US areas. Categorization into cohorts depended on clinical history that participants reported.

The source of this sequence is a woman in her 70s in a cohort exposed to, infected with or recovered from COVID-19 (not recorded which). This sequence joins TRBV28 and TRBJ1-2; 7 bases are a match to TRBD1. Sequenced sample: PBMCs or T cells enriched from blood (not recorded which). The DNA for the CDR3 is TGTGCCAGCAGTTCACCGGGACAGTCACCTAATGGCTACACCTTC. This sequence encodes CASSSPGQSPNGYTF.